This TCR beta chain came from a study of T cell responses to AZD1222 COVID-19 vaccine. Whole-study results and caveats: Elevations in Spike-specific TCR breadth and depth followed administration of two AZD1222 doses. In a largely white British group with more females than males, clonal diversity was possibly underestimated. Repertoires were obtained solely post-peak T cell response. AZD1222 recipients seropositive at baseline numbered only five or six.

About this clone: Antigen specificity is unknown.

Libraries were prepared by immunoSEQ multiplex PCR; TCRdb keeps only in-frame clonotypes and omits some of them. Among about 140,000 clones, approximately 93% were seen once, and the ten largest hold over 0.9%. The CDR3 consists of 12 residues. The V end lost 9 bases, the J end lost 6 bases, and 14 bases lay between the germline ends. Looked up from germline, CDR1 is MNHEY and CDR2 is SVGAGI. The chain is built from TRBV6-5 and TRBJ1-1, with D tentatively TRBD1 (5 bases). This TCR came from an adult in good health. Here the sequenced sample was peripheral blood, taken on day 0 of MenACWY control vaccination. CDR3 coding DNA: TGTGCCAGTTCCAGGGTAAACGCTGAAGCTTTCTTT. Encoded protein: CASSRVNAEAFF.